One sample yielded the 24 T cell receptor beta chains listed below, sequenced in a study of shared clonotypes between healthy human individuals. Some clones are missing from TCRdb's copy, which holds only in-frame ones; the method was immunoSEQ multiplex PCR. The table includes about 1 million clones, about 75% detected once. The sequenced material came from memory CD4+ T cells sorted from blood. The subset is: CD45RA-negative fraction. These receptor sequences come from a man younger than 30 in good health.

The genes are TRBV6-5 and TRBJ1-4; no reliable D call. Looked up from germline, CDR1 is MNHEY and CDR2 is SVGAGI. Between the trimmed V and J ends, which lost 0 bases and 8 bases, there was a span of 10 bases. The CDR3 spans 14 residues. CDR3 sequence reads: CASSYSKGWEKLFF. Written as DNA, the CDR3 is TGTGCCAGCAGTTACTCGAAGGGCTGGGAAAAACTGTTTTTT.

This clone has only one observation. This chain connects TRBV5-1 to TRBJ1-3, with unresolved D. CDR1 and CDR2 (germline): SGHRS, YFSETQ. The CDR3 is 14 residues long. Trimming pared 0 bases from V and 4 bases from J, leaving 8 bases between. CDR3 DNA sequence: TGCGCCAGCAGCTTGGATGGGAAAGGAAACACCATATATTTT. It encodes CASSLDGKGNTIYF.

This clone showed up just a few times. Here the CDR3 reads CASSLIGDQPQHF. CDR3 bases: TGTGCCAGCAGTTTGATCGGGGATCAGCCCCAGCATTTT. This rearrangement joins TRBV28 to TRBJ1-5, with unresolved D. V was shortened by 3 bases and J by 5 bases, with 8 bases between the two germline ends. The CDR3 contains 13 residues. Germline V gene lookup returns CDR1 MDHEN and CDR2 SYDVKM.

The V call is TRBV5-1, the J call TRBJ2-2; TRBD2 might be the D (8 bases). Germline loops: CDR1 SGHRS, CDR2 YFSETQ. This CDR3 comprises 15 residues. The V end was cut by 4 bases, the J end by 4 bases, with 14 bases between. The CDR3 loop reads CASSPGGTVTGELFF. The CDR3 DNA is TGCGCCAGCAGCCCGGGGGGGACAGTCACCGGGGAGCTGTTTTTT.

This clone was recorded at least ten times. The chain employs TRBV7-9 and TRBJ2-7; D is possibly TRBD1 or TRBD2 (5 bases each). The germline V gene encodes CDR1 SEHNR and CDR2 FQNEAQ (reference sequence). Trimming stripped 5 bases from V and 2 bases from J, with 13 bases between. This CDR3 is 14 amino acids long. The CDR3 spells CASSGGTVPYEQYF. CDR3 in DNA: TGTGCCAGCAGCGGGGGAACAGTGCCCTACGAGCAGTACTTC.

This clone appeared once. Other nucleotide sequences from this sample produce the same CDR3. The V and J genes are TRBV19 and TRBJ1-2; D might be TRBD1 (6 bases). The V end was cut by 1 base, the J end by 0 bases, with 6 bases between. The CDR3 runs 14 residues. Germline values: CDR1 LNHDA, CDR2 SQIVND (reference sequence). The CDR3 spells CASSIGTANYGYTF. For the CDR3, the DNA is TGTGCCAGTAGTATAGGGACAGCTAACTATGGCTACACCTTC.

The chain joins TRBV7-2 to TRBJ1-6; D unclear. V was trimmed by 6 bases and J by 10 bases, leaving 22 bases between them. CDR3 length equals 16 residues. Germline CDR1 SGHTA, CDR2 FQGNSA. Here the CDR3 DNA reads TGTGCCAGCAGGGCGAATAGGACCCGTCGGAGCTCACCCCTCCACTTT. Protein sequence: CASRANRTRRSSPLHF.

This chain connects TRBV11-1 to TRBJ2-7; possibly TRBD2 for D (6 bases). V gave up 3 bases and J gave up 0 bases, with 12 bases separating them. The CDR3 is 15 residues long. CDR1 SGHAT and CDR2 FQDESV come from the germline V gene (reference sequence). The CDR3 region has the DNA TGTGCCAGCAGCTTCCAGGAGGGAAGCTCCTACGAGCAGTACTTC. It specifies CASSFQEGSSYEQYF.

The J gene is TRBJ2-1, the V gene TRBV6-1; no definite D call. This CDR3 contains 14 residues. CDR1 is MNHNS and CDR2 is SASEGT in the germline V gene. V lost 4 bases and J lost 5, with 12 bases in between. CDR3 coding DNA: TGTGCCAGCAGTGGCAGGACGCATAACAATGAGCAGTTCTTC. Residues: CASSGRTHNNEQFF.

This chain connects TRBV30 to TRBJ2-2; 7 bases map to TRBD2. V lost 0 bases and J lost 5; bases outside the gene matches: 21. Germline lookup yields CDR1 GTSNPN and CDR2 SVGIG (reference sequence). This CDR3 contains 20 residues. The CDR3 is CAWSVRGSGTYIFWTGELFF. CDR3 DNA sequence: TGTGCCTGGAGTGTACGGGGAAGCGGGACTTATATCTTTTGGACCGGGGAGCTGTTTTTT.

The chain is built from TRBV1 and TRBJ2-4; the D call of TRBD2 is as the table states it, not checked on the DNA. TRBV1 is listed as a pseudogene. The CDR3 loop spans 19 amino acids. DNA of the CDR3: TGCACCAGCAGCCAAGCCTCTAGCGGGAGGGCCGTGGCCAAAAACATTCAGTACTTC. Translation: CTSSQASSGRAVAKNIQYF.

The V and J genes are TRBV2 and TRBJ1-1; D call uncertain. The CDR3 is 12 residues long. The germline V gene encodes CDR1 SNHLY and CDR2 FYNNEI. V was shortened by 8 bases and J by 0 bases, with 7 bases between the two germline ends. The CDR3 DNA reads TGTGCCAGCGGATACATGAACACTGAAGCTTTCTTT. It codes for CASGYMNTEAFF.

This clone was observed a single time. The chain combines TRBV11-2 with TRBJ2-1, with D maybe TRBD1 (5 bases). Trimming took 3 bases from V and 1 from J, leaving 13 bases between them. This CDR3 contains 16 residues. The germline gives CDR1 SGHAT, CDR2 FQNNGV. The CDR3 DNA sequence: TGTGCCAGCAGCTTGACCAGGGCGAGGTCCTACAATGAGCAGTTCTTC. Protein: CASSLTRARSYNEQFF.

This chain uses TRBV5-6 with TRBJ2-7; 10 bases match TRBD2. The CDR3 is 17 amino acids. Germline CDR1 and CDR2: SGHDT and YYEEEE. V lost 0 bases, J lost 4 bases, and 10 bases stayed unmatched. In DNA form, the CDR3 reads TGTGCCAGCAGCTTGGGCCCTAGCGGGAGCTCCCAGTACGAGCAGTACTTC. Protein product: CASSLGPSGSSQYEQYF.

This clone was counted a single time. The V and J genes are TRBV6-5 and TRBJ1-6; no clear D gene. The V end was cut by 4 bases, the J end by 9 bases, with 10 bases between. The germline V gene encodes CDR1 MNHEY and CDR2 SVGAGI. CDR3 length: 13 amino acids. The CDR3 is CASSSRTLSPLHF. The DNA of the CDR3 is TGTGCCAGCAGTTCCCGGACCCTTTCACCCCTCCACTTT.

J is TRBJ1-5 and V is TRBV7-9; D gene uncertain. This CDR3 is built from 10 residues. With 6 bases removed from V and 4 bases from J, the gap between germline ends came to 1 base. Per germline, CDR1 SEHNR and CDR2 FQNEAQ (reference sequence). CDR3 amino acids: CASRNQPQHF. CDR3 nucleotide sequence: TGTGCCAGCAGGAATCAGCCCCAGCATTTT.

The CDR3 loop is CATSRVRLASGRARTGELFF. The CDR3 DNA sequence: TGTGCCACCAGCAGAGTTCGGTTAGCTAGCGGGAGGGCCCGGACCGGGGAGCTGTTTTTT. The V gene is TRBV15, the J gene TRBJ2-2, with 12 bases fitting TRBD2. The J segment lost 5 bases and the V segment lost 1 base, leaving 14 bases of the junction unmatched. Germline CDR1 is LNHNV and CDR2 is YYDKDF (reference sequence). The CDR3 is 20 residues long.

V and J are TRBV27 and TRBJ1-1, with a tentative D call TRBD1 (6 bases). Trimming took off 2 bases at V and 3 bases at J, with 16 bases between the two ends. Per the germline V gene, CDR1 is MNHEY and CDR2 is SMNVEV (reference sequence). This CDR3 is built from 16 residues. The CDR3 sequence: CASSLRSGRGYTEAFF. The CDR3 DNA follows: TGTGCCAGCAGTTTAAGGTCGGGCAGGGGTTACACTGAAGCTTTCTTT.

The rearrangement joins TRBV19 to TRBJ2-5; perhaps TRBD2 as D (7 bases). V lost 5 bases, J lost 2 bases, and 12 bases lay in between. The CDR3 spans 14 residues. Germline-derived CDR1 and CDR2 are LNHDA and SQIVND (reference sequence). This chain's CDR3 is CASSRGGLQETQYF. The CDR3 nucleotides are TGTGCCAGTAGTCGCGGGGGCCTTCAAGAGACCCAGTACTTC. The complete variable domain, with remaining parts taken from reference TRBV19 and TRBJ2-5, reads DGGITQSPKYLFRKEGQNVTLSCEQNLNHDAMYWYRQDPGQGLRLIYYSQIVNDFQKGDIAEGYSVSREKKESFPLTVTSAQKNPTAFYLCASSRGGLQETQYFGPGTRLLVL.

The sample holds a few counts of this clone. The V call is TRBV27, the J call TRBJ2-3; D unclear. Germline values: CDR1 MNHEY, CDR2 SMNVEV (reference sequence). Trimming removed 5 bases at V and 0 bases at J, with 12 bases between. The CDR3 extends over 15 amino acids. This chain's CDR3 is CASSTGFPSTDTQYF. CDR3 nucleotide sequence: TGTGCCAGCAGTACCGGATTCCCTAGCACAGATACGCAGTATTTT.

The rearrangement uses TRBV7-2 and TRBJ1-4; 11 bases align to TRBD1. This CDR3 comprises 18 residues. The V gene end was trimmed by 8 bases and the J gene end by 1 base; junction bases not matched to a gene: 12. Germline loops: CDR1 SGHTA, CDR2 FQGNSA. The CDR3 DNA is TGTGCCAGCCTAGGGCCCCGGGACAGGGGGGTAACTAATGAAAAACTGTTTTTT. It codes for CASLGPRDRGVTNEKLFF.

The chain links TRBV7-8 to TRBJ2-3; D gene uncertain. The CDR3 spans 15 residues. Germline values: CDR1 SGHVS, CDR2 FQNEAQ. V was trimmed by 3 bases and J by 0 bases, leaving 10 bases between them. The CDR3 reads CASSFGRPSTDTQYF. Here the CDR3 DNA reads TGTGCCAGCAGCTTTGGAAGGCCGAGCACAGATACGCAGTATTTT.

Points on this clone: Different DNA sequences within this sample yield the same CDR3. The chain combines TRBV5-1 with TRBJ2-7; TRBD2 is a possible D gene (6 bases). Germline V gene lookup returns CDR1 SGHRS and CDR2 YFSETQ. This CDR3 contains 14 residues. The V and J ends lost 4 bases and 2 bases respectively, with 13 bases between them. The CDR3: CASSTQGGTYEQYF. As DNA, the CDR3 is TGCGCCAGCAGCACCCAAGGCGGGACCTACGAGCAGTACTTC.

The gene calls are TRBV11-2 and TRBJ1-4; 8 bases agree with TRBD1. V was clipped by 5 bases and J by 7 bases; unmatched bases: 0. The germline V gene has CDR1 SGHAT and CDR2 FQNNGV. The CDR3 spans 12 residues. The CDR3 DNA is TGTGCCAGCAGCGGACAGGGTGAAAAACTGTTTTTT. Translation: CASSGQGEKLFF.